These 11 T cell receptor beta chains share one sample of origin, sequenced in a study of blood T cell repertoires in COVID-19. Assay: immunoSEQ multiplex PCR; the TCRdb copy retains only in-frame clones and omits some. The table has roughly 240,000 clones, about nine tenths seen once. Sequenced material: PBMCs or T cells enriched from blood (not recorded which). The receptors here all came from a woman in her thirties with acute COVID-19.

V usage is TRBV5-5 and J usage is TRBJ1-6, with a tentative D call TRBD1 (5 bases). Germline loops: CDR1 SGHKS, CDR2 YYEKEE (reference sequence). The CDR3 is 13 residues long. The V end was cut by 4 bases, the J end by 16 bases, with 18 bases between. CDR3 in amino acids: CASSNLQGWTLHF. The CDR3 DNA reads TGTGCCAGCAGCAACCTCCAGGGTTGGACGCTCCACTTT.

This clone has just one count. The J gene is TRBJ2-1, the V gene TRBV9; 10 bases fit TRBD2. The ends lost 0 bases at V and 6 bases at J; junction bases unmatched: 3. The CDR3 runs to 15 residues. Per germline, CDR1 SGDLS and CDR2 YYNGEE. The CDR3 DNA follows: TGTGCCAGCAGCGTAGCACTAGCGGGGTTCAATGAGCAGTTCTTC. The encoded protein is CASSVALAGFNEQFF.

V usage is TRBV7-9 and J usage is TRBJ2-7, with a tentative D call TRBD1 (6 bases). Trimming removed 1 base at V and 1 base at J, with 17 bases between. The CDR3 loop spans 17 amino acids. Germline CDR1 reads SEHNR; CDR2 reads FQNEAQ (reference sequence). This CDR3 is CASSLVWGRAPSYEQYF. CDR3 DNA sequence: TGTGCCAGCAGCTTAGTTTGGGGGCGCGCCCCTTCCTACGAGCAGTACTTC.

This clone was found many times. The gene calls are TRBV5-8 and TRBJ1-1, with 9 bases lining up with TRBD1. J was trimmed by 6 bases and V by 4 bases; bases with no gene match: 13. The CDR3 extends over 16 amino acids. In germline, CDR1 is SGHTS, CDR2 YDEGEE. CDR3 DNA sequence: TGTGCCAGCAGCAGTGGACAGGGGATAACAGTCGCTGAAGCTTTCTTT. Translation gives CASSSGQGITVAEAFF.

The chain uses TRBV9 and TRBJ1-6; tentative D call: TRBD1 (6 bases). Germline CDR1 SGDLS, CDR2 YYNGEE. The CDR3 loop spans 16 amino acids. The V and J ends lost 0 bases and 6 bases respectively, with 13 bases between them. CDR3 in DNA: TGTGCCAGCAGCGTAGGAGGGGGATCGCTTAATTCACCCCTCCACTTT. Translation gives CASSVGGGSLNSPLHF.

V usage is TRBV5-5 and J usage is TRBJ2-7; 7 bases line up with TRBD2. Germline V gene sequence: CDR1 SGHKS, CDR2 YYEKEE (reference sequence). Trimming cost V 6 bases and J 0 bases; bases outside gene matches: 9. CDR3 length: 15 residues. CDR3 nucleotide sequence: TGTGCCAGCATCCCCGGGGGGACTAACTCCTACGAGCAGTACTTC. It codes for CASIPGGTNSYEQYF.

V usage is TRBV3-1 (or the pseudogene TRBV3-2) and J usage is TRBJ2-7, with 9 bases identical to TRBD2. The germline V gene encodes CDR1 LGHDT and CDR2 YNNKEL (reference sequence). The CDR3 consists of 14 residues. J gave up 4 bases and V 3 bases, and 4 bases lay outside the gene matches. The CDR3 region has the DNA TGTGCCAGCAGCCAGGGTAGCGGGGGTTACGAGCAGTACTTC. Its protein product is CASSQGSGGYEQYF.

The rearrangement joins TRBV5-6 to TRBJ1-2; no definite D call. The CDR3 consists of 13 residues. Trimming removed 5 bases from V and 8 bases from J, with 16 bases in between. Germline values: CDR1 SGHDT, CDR2 YYEEEE. For the CDR3, the DNA is TGTGCCAGCAGTCCCGGTCGGGCGGGAGGCTACACCTTC. As protein: CASSPGRAGGYTF.

V is TRBV11-3 and J is TRBJ2-3; D might be TRBD2 (5 bases). Germline assignment: CDR1 SGHNT and CDR2 YENEEA. Trimming took 1 base from V and 2 from J, leaving 10 bases between them. This CDR3 spans 15 amino acids. DNA for the CDR3: TGTGCCAGCAGCTTAGGACGGGGATCCACAGATACGCAGTATTTT. Amino acid sequence: CASSLGRGSTDTQYF.

This sequence joins TRBV3-1 (or the pseudogene TRBV3-2) and TRBJ1-2, with 7 bases fitting TRBD1. With V trimmed by 0 bases and J by 2 bases, 3 bases remained unmatched. This CDR3 region has 15 residues. Germline values: CDR1 LGHDT, CDR2 YNNKEL (reference sequence). CDR3 sequence (DNA): TGTGCCAGCAGCCAAGAGGGCAGGGGGAACTATGGCTACACCTTC. Amino acids: CASSQEGRGNYGYTF.

A single count supports this clone. The DNA of the CDR3 is TGCGCCAGCAGACAGGGGGATGAGGGCTACACCTTC. Amino acids: CASRQGDEGYTF. This chain joins TRBV10-2 and TRBJ1-2, with TRBD1 matching 8 bases. The trim removed 6 bases at V and 8 bases at J, leaving 5 bases unmatched. Per germline, CDR1 WSHSY and CDR2 SAAADI. This CDR3 region has 12 residues.